These T cell receptor beta chains were read from a single sample in a study of early T cells in non-severe SARS-CoV-2 infection. TCRdb re-analysed the 5' RACE reads in MiXCR, keeping a single row per CDR3 protein. The sample contains 35,000 to 45,000 distinct CDR3 sequences, approximately 8% of which appear only once. The sample was whole blood, taken at baseline. These receptor sequences come from an adult who was a healthcare worker with PCR-confirmed SARS-CoV-2 infection or an uninfected control (not recorded which). Both conserved end residues are part of each CDR3.

>TRBV7-2|TRBJ2-5
CASSLRRDRAETQYF
>TRBV2|TRBJ2-2
CASSYPMGGSQRELFF
>TRBV5-1|TRBJ2-7
CASCIGDGSTYEQYF
>TRBV4-3|TRBJ2-3
CASSWTGGGTDTQYF
>TRBV4-2|TRBJ2-7
CASSTTGTGSYEQYF
>TRBV11-2|TRBJ2-3
CASSSVGGTQYF
>TRBV7-2|TRBJ2-5
CASSVSSSQETQYF
>TRBV29-1|TRBJ2-6
CSVASGGPAGANVLTF
>TRBV19|TRBJ1-5
CASNDRGVRYQPQHF
>TRBV7-2|TRBJ2-1
CASSLGGSSSYNEQFF
>TRBV11-2|TRBJ1-3
CASSPPLSGNTIYF
>TRBV20-1|TRBJ1-1
CSAREGGRGTEAFF
>TRBV6-1|TRBJ2-1
CASSQGTREAREQFF
>TRBV30|TRBJ1-6
CAWAAGCSPLHF
>TRBV5-5|TRBJ2-2
CASSYGQGPQTGELFF
>TRBV20-1|TRBJ2-5
CSARDEWTQETQYF
>TRBV6-1|TRBJ1-1
CASRAVVSEAFF
>TRBV7-9|TRBJ2-2
CASSSTGDNTGELFF
>TRBV20-1|TRBJ2-5
CSAILIPGRTQYF
>TRBV19|TRBJ1-5
CASWGGYGNQPQHF
>TRBV19|TRBJ1-3
CASSSWGLRNTIYF
>TRBV4-3|TRBJ2-7
CASSQEAAGRYEQYF
>TRBV7-6|TRBJ2-2
CASSPRDTGELFF
>TRBV30|TRBJ1-5
CAWSRDSNQPQHF
>TRBV5-1|TRBJ2-7
CASSLEPGETYEQYF
>TRBV2|TRBJ2-1
CASREGGTEQFF
>TRBV12-3/TRBV12-4|TRBJ2-7
CASRDGGGRLAEQYF
>TRBV12-3/TRBV12-4|TRBJ2-7
CASSLGIGLGYEQYF
>TRBV20-1|TRBJ2-7
CSARRAPLREQYF
>TRBV6-5|TRBJ1-1
CASTPGQGLNTEAFF
>TRBV12-3/TRBV12-4|TRBJ2-3
CASSFRTGGTDTQYF
>TRBV20-1|TRBJ2-7
CSAREGDYEQYF
>TRBV4-1|TRBJ1-1
CASSQAEGRNTEAFF
>TRBV4-2|TRBJ1-2
CASSPEQGDYGYTF
>TRBV4-3|TRBJ1-1
CASSQDVSMNTEAFF
>TRBV6-6|TRBJ2-3
CASNAFGGPDTQYF
>TRBV18|TRBJ2-5
CASSLMGQETQYF
>TRBV9|TRBJ2-5
CASSPRPVFGETQYF
>TRBV12-3/TRBV12-4|TRBJ2-1
CASSSYREKYNEQFF
>TRBV11-2|TRBJ2-7
CASSLPGAYEQYF